These 3 T cell receptor beta chains were all obtained from the same sample, sequenced in a study of T-cell reconstitution after alpha-beta-depleted transplantation in children. Unique molecular identifiers featured in how the TCRbeta library was prepared. One entry per CDR3 protein results from TCRdb running MiXCR on the PCR reads. Here the sample spans about 440,000 distinct CDR3 sequences, 43% being singletons. This material consisted of PBMCs, taken before TCRalphabeta/CD19-depleted stem cell transplant. The receptors originated from a girl aged 2-10 years with aplastic anemia, due to receive a stem cell transplant.

In regard to this clonotype: A much bigger clone sits one base away, suggesting this may be a read error. V is TRBV27 and J is TRBJ1-1; no reliable D call. The CDR3 consists of 15 residues. V was pared by 7 bases and J by 5 bases, with 20 bases between. CDR1 is MNHEY, CDR2 SMNVEV, per germline (reference sequence). The CDR3 loop reads CASNDGWRSETEAFF. CDR3 DNA sequence: TGTGCCAGCAACGACGGGTGGCGGAGCGAGACTGAAGCTTTCTTT.

V gene TRBV14 combines with J gene TRBJ2-2; 11 nucleotides align to TRBD2. Per the germline V gene, CDR1 is SGHDN and CDR2 is FVKESK. The CDR3 totals 19 residues. V was pared by 1 base and J by 0 bases, with 7 bases of the junction left unmatched. The CDR3 DNA sequence: TGTGCCAGCAGCCAAGGACTAGCGGGGCCCTTTTCGAACACCGGGGAGCTGTTTTTT. Translating it yields CASSQGLAGPFSNTGELFF.

This chain uses TRBV9 with TRBJ2-1; possible D gene TRBD1, 6 bases. CDR1 and CDR2 (germline): SGDLS, YYNGEE. The CDR3 extends over 16 amino acids. Trimming took 0 bases from V and 2 from J, leaving 12 bases between them. CDR3 sequence: CASSVEGEVAYNEQFF. Written as DNA, the CDR3 is TGTGCCAGCAGCGTAGAGGGGGAAGTGGCCTACAATGAGCAGTTCTTC. The full variable domain, rest sourced from reference TRBV9 and TRBJ2-1, is DSGVTQTPKHLITATGQRVTLRCSPRSGDLSVYWYQQSLDQGLQFLIQYYNGEERAKGNILERFSAQQFPDLHSELNLSSLELGDSALYFCASSVEGEVAYNEQFFGPGTRLTVL.